This T cell receptor beta chain emerged from a study of identical twins. Study-wide results and caveats: Abundant beta clonotypes from cord blood bore fewer insertions; memory repertoires lacked this pattern. Instead of following the same donors, the conclusions were based on cross-sectional statistical analysis. Twin-shared out-of-frame alpha sequences were enriched for low generation probability.

TCRdb independently ran MiXCR on the 5' RACE reads; one entry per CDR3 protein. This sample has around 450,000 distinct CDR3 sequences, with 12% to 15% found just once. A word on this clonotype: Its target is not known.

Germline values: CDR1 MGHRA, CDR2 YSYEKL. The V gene lost 1 base and the J gene lost 3 bases, with 13 bases spanning the gap. This CDR3 region has 15 residues. The same data also went into a second study, on yellow fever vaccine responses in identical twins. That work adds: The authors reported partly convergent, partly personalized vaccine responses in identical twins.

The sequenced sample was CD4+ T cells sorted from blood. This clonotype was obtained from a woman under 30 in good health. The chain employs TRBV4-1 and TRBJ2-7; no reliable D call. In nucleotides, the CDR3 is TGCGCCAGCAGCCAAGGGGCTACAGAAATCTACGAGCAGTACTTC. Protein: CASSQGATEIYEQYF.